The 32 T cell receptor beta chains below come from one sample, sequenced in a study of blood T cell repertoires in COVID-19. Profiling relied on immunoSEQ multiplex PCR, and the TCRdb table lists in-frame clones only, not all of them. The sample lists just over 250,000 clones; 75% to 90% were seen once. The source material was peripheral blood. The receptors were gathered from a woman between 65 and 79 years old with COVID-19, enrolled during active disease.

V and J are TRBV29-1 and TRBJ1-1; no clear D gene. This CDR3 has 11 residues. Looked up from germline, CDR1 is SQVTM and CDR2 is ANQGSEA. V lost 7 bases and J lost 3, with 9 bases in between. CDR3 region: CSGGGDTEAFF. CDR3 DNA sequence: TGCAGCGGAGGTGGTGACACTGAAGCTTTCTTT. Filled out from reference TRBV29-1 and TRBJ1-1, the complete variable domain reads SAVISQKPSRDICQRGTSLTIQCQVDSQVTMMFWYRQQPGQSLTLIATANQGSEATYESGFVIDKFPISRPNLTFSTLTVSNMSPEDSSIYLCSGGGDTEAFFGQGTRLTVV.

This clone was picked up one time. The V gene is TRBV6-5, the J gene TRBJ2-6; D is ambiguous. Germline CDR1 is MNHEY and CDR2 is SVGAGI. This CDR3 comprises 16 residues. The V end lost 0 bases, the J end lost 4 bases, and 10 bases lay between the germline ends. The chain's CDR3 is CASSYSTGAGANVLTF. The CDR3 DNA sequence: TGTGCCAGCAGTTACTCGACCGGAGCCGGGGCCAACGTCCTGACTTTC.

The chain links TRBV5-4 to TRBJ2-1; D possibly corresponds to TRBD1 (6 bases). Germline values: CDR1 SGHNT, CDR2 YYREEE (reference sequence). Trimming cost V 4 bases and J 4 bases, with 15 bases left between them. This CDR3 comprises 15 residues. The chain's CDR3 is CASSQGGSTYNEQFF. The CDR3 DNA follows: TGTGCCAGCAGCCAAGGGGGTTCTACGTACAATGAGCAGTTCTTC.

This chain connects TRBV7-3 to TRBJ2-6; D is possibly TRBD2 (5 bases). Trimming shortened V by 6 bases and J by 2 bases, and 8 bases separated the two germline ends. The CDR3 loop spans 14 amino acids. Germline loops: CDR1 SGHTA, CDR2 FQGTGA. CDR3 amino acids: CASRGATGANVLTF. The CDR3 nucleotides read TGTGCCAGCAGGGGAGCGACTGGGGCCAACGTCCTGACTTTC.

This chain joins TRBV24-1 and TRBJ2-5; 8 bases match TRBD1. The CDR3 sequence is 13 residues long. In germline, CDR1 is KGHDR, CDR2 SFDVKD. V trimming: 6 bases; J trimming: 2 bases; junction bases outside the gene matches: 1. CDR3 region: CATSTGGQETQYF. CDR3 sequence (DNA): TGTGCCACCAGTACAGGGGGTCAAGAGACCCAGTACTTC.

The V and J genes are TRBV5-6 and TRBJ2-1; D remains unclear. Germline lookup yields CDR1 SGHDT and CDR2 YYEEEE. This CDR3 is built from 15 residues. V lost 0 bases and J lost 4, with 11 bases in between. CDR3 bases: TGTGCCAGCAGCTTGGGCGAGGCCGATTACAATGAGCAGTTCTTC. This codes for CASSLGEADYNEQFF.

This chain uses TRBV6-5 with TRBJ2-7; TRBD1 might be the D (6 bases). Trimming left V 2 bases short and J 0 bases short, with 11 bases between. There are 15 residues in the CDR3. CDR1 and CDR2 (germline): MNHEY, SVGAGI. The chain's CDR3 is CASSYGGQSSYEQYF. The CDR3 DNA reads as TGTGCCAGCAGTTACGGCGGACAGTCCTCCTACGAGCAGTACTTC.

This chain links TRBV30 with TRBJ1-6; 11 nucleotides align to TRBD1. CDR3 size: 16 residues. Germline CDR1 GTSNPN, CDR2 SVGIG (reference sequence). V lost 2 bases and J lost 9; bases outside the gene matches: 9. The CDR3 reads CAWSRTGGAEGSPLHF. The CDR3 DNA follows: TGTGCCTGGAGTCGGACAGGGGGCGCGGAAGGTTCACCCCTCCACTTT.

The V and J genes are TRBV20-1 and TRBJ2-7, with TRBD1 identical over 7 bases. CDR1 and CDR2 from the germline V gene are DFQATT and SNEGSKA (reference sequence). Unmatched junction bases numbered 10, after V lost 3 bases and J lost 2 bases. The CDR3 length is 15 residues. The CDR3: CSASTPRTGAYEQYF. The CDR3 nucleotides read TGCAGTGCTAGTACCCCCCGGACAGGAGCCTACGAGCAGTACTTC.

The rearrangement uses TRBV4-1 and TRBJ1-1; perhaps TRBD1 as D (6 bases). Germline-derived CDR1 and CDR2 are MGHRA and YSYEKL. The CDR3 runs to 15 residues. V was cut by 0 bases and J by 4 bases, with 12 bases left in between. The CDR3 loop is CASSQEPGRGTEAFF. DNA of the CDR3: TGCGCCAGCAGCCAAGAGCCGGGCAGGGGCACTGAAGCTTTCTTT.

The CDR3 DNA reads as TGCGCCAGCACTGCTAGCGGGAGGGTCGCAGATACGCAGTATTTT. It yields the protein CASTASGRVADTQYF. The chain combines TRBV5-1 with TRBJ2-3, with TRBD2 matching 12 bases. CDR3 size: 15 residues. Germline CDR1 and CDR2: SGHRS and YFSETQ. After removal of 6 bases from V and 4 bases from J, the junction contained 6 bases not matched to a gene.

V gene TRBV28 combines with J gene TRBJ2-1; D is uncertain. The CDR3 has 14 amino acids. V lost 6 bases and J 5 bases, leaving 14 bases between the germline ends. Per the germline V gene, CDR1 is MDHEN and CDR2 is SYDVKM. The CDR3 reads CASSPTLSDNEQFF. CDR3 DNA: TGTGCCAGCAGCCCCACTTTAAGCGACAATGAGCAGTTCTTC.

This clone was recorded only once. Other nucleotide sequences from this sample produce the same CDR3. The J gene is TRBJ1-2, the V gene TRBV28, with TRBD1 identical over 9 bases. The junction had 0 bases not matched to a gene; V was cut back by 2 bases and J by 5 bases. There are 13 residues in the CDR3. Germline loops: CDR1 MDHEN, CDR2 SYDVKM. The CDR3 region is CASSLGQGYGYTF. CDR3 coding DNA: TGTGCCAGCAGTTTAGGACAGGGGTATGGCTACACCTTC.

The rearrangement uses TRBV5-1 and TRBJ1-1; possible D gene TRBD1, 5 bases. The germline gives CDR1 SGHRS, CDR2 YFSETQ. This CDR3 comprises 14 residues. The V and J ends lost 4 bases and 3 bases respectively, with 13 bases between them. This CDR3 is CASSNLRVDTEAFF. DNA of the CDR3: TGCGCCAGCAGCAACCTCAGGGTAGACACTGAAGCTTTCTTT.

In DNA, the CDR3 is TGCGCCAGCAGCGTCCGGGACAGGCTCCCTTACACTGAAGCTTTCTTT. Translating gives CASSVRDRLPYTEAFF. V usage is TRBV5-1 and J usage is TRBJ1-1; TRBD1 agrees at 8 bases. This CDR3 has 16 amino acids. CDR1 is SGHRS, CDR2 YFSETQ, per germline. V shed 4 bases and J 3 bases; nucleotides not matched to a gene: 11.

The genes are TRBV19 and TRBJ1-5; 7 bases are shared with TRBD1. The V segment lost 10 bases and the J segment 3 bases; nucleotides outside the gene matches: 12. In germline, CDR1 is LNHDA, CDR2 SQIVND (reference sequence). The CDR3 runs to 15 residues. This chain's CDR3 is CATEKRTGHNQPQHF. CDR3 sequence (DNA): TGTGCCACAGAAAAGCGGACAGGCCACAATCAGCCCCAGCATTTT.

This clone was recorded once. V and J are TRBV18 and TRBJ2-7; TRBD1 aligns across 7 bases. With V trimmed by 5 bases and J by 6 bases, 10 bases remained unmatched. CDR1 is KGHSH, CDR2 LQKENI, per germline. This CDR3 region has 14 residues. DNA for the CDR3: TGTGCCAGCTCAATCGGGACAGCCCAACTCGAGCAGTACTTC. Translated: CASSIGTAQLEQYF.

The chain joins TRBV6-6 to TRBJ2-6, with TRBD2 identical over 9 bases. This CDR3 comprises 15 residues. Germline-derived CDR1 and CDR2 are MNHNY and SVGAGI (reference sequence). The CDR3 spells CASVVAGAGANVLTF. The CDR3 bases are TGTGCTTCGGTGGTAGCGGGAGCCGGGGCCAACGTCCTGACTTTC.

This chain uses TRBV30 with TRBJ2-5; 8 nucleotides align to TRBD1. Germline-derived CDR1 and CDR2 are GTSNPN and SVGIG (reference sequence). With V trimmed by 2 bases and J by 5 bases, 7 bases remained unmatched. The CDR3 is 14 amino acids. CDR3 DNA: TGTGCCTGGAGTACCAACGGACAGGGTGAGACCCAGTACTTC. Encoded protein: CAWSTNGQGETQYF.

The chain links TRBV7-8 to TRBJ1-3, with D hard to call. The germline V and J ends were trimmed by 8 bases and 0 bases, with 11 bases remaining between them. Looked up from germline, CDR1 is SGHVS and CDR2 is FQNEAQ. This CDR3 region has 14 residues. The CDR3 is CASREVSSGNTIYF. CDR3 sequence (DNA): TGTGCCAGCCGGGAGGTTAGCTCTGGAAACACCATATATTTT.

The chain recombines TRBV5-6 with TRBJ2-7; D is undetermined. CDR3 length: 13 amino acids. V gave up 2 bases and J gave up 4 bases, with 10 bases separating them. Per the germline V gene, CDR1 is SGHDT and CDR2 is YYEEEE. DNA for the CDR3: TGTGCCAGCAGCTTCCAGGTTTTTTACGAGCAGTACTTC. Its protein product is CASSFQVFYEQYF.

The CDR3, as DNA: TGCGCCAGCCAATTAGTAGGGGCAGTTACGCAGTATTTT. It specifies CASQLVGAVTQYF. The chain carries TRBV4-1 and TRBJ2-3; D may be TRBD1 (5 bases). Germline V lookup: CDR1 MGHRA, CDR2 YSYEKL. V was pared by 8 bases and J by 8 bases, with 17 bases between. CDR3 length: 13 amino acids.

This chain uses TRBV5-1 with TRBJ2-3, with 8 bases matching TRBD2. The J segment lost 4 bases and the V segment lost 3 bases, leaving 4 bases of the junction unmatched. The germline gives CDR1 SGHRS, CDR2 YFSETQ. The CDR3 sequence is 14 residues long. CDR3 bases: TGCGCCAGCAGCTCGGGAGGGTTGGCAGATACGCAGTATTTT. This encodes CASSSGGLADTQYF.

Here the CDR3 reads CASRTRTALSYEQYF. CDR3 nucleotides: TGTGCCAGCAGGACGAGGACAGCTCTCTCCTACGAGCAGTACTTC. V and J are TRBV6-5 and TRBJ2-7; a weak D match, TRBD1 (6 bases). V lost 6 bases to trimming and J lost 0 bases, with 15 bases between them. CDR3 length: 15 amino acids. Germline CDR1 MNHEY, CDR2 SVGAGI.

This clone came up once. CDR3 in amino acids: CASSPSRVYQPQHF. CDR3 nucleotides: TGCGCCAGCAGCCCCTCCAGGGTGTATCAGCCCCAGCATTTT. V gene TRBV4-3 combines with J gene TRBJ1-5; possible D gene TRBD1, 5 bases. This CDR3 contains 14 residues. In germline, CDR1 is LGHNA, CDR2 YSLEER. V gave up 4 bases and J gave up 5 bases, with 12 bases separating them.

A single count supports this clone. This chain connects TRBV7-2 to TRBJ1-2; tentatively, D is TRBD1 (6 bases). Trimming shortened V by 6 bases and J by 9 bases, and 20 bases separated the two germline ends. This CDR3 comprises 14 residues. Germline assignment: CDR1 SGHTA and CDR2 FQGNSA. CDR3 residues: CASRERTVSWSYTF. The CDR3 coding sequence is TGTGCCAGCAGAGAGCGGACAGTGTCATGGAGCTACACCTTC.

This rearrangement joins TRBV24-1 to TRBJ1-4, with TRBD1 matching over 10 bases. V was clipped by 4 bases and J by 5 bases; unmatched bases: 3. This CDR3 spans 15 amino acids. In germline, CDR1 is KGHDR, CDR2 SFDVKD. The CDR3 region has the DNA TGTGCCACCAGTGAGACAGGGGGCTTAAATGAAAAACTGTTTTTT. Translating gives CATSETGGLNEKLFF.

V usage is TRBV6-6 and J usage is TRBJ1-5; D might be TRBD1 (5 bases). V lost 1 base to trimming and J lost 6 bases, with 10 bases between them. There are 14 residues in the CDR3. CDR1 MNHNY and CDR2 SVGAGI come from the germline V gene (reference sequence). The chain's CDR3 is CASSYLQAVQPQHF. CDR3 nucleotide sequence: TGTGCCAGCAGTTACTTACAGGCTGTTCAGCCCCAGCATTTT.

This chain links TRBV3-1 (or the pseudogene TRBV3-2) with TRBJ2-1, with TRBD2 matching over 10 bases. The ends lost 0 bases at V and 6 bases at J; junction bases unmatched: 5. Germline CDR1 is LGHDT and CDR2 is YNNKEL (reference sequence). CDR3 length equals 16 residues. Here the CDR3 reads CASSQDRGTSANEQFF. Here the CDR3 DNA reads TGTGCCAGCAGCCAAGATCGAGGGACTAGCGCCAATGAGCAGTTCTTC.

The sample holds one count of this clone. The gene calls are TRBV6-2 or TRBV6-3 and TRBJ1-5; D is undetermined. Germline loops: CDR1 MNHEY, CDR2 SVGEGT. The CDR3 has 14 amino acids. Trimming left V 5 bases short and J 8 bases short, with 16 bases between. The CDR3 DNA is TGTGCCAGCAGTCACGGACTCCCCCGGGAGCCCCAGCATTTT. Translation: CASSHGLPREPQHF.

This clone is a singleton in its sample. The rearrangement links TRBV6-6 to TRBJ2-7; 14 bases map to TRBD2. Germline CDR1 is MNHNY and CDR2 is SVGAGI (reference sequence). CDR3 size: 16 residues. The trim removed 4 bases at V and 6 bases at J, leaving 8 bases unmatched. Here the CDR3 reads CASSSAGTSGRFEQYF. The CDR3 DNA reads TGTGCCAGCAGTTCCGCGGGGACTAGCGGGAGATTCGAGCAGTACTTC.

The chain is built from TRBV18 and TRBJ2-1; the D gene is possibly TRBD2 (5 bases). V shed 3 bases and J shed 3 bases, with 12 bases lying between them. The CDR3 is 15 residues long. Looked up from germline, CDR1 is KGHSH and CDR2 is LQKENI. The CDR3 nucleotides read TGTGCCAGCTCACCCTCCTTGAGCGGCTACAATGAGCAGTTCTTC. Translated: CASSPSLSGYNEQFF.